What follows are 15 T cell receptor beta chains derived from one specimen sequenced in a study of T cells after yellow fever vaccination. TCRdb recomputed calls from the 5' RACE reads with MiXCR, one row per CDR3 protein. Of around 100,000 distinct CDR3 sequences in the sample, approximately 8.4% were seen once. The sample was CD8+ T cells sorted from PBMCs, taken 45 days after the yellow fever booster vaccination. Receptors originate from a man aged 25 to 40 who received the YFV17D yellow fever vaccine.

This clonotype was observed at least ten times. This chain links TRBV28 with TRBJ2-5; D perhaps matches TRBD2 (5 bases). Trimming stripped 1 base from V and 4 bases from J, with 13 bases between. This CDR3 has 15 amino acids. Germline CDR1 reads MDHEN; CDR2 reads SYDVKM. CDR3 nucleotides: TGTGCCAGCAGTTTATCGTCGGGAACTGGAGAGACCCAGTACTTC. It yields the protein CASSLSSGTGETQYF.

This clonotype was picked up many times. CDR3 amino acids: CSARDPRTSGDYEQYF. CDR3 in DNA: TGCAGTGCTAGAGATCCCCGGACTAGCGGGGACTACGAGCAGTACTTC. The J gene is TRBJ2-7, the V gene TRBV20-1; TRBD2 matches at 12 bases. Germline lookup yields CDR1 DFQATT and CDR2 SNEGSKA (reference sequence). This CDR3 spans 16 amino acids. Losses at the gene ends were 0 bases for V and 3 bases for J; bases not matched to a gene: 6.

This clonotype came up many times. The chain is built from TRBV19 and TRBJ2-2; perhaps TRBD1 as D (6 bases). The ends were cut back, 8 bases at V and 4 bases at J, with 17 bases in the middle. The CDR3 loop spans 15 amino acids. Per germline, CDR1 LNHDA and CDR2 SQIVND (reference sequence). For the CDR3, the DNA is TGTGCCAGTTCCACCGGGACATACTTCACCGGGGAGCTGTTTTTT. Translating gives CASSTGTYFTGELFF.

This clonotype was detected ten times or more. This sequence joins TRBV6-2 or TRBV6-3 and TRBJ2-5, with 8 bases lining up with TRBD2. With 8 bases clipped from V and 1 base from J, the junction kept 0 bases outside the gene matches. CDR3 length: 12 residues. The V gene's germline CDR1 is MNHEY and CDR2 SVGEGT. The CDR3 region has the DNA TGTGCCAGCGCGGGAGGCCAAGAGACCCAGTACTTC. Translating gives CASAGGQETQYF.

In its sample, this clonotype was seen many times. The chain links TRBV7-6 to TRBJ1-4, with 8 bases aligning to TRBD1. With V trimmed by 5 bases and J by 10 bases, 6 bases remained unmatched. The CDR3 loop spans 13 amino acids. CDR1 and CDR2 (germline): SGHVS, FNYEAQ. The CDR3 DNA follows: TGTGCCAGCAGCGTGGACAGGGAGCGAAAACTGTTTTTT. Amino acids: CASSVDRERKLFF.

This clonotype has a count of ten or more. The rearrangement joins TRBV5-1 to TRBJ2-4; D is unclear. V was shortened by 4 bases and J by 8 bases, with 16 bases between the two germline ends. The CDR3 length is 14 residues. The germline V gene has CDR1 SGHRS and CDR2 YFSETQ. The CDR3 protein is CASSTLMGMDIQYF. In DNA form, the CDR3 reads TGCGCCAGCAGCACCCTAATGGGAATGGACATTCAGTACTTC.

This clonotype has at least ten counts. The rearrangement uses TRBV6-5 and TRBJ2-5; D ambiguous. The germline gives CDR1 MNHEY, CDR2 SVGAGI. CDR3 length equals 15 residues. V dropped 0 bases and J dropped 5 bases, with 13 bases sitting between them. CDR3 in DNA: TGTGCCAGCAGTTACTCCGGCCTGGTTTCGGAGACCCAGTACTTC. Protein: CASSYSGLVSETQYF.

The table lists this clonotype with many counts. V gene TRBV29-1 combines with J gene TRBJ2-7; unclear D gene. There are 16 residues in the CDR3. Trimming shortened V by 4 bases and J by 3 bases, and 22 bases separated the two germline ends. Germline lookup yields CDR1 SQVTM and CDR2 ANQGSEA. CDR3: CSVGGDGASLLYEQYF. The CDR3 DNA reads TGCAGCGTTGGAGGAGACGGTGCGTCTTTACTCTACGAGCAGTACTTC.

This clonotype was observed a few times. CDR3 loop: CASSPTSGRREQYF. CDR3 DNA: TGCGCCAGCAGCCCGACTAGCGGGAGACGCGAGCAGTACTTC. The chain combines TRBV5-1 with TRBJ2-7; 12 bases are a match to TRBD2. Germline V CDR1 and CDR2: SGHRS, YFSETQ. V was clipped by 4 bases and J by 6 bases; unmatched bases: 5. CDR3 size: 14 residues. The full variable domain, completed using reference TRBV5-1 and TRBJ2-7, is KAGVTQTPRYLIKTRGQQVTLSCSPISGHRSVSWYQQTPGQGLQFLFEYFSETQRNKGNFPGRFSGRQFSNSRSEMNVSTLELGDSALYLCASSPTSGRREQYFGPGTRLTVT.

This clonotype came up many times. The CDR3 DNA reads as TGTGCCAGCAGCCCGGGAGTAAATCAGCCCCAGCATTTT. It is translated as CASSPGVNQPQHF. The rearrangement uses TRBV7-9 and TRBJ1-5, with D unclear. Germline V gives CDR1 SEHNR, CDR2 FQNEAQ (reference sequence). Trimming cost V 5 bases and J 4 bases, with 9 bases left between them. The CDR3 has 13 amino acids.

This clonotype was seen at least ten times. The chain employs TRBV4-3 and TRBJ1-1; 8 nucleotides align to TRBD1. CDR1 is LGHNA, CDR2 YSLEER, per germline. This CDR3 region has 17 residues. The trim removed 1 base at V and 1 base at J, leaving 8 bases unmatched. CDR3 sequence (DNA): TGCGCCAGCAGCCAAGCCCGTGGACAGGGAGAGAACACTGAAGCTTTCTTT. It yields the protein CASSQARGQGENTEAFF.

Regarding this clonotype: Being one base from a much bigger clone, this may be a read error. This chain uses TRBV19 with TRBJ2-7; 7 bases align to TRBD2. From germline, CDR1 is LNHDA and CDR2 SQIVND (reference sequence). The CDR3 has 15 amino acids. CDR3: CASSISSGDSYGQYF. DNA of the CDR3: TGTGCCAGTAGTATTTCTAGCGGCGACTCCTACGGGCAGTACTTC.

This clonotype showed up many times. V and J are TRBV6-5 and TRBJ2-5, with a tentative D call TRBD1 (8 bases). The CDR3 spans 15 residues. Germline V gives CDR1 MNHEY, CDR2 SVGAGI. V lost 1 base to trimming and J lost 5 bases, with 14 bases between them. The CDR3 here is CASSYYGQGGETQYF. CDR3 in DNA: TGTGCCAGCAGTTACTACGGACAGGGAGGGGAGACCCAGTACTTC.

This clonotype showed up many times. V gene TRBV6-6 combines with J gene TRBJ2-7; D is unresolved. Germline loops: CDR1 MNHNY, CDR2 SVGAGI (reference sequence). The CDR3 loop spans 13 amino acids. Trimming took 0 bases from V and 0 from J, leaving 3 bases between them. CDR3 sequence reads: CASSYSSSYEQYF. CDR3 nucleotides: TGTGCCAGCAGTTACTCTAGCTCCTACGAGCAGTACTTC.

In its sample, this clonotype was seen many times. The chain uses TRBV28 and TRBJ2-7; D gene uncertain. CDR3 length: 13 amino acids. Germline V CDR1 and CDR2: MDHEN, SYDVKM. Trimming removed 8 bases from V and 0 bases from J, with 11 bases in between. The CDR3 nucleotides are TGTGCCAGCTACTCACACACCTCCTACGAGCAGTACTTC. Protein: CASYSHTSYEQYF.